The 28 T cell receptor beta chains in this list originate from one sample, sequenced in a study of T cell responses to AZD1222 COVID-19 vaccine. The table came from immunoSEQ multiplex PCR; TCRdb's copy has only in-frame clones and leaves some out. The sample includes some 150,000 clones, 85% to 95% of them seen just once. The sample consisted of peripheral blood, taken on day 0 of MenACWY control vaccination. The receptors here all came from an adult in good health.

V gene TRBV7-6 combines with J gene TRBJ2-3; 8 bases are shared with TRBD1. Trimming removed 1 base from V and 0 bases from J; junction bases left unmatched: 3. Germline values: CDR1 SGHVS, CDR2 FNYEAQ. The CDR3 has 16 amino acids. The CDR3 nucleotides read TGTGCCAGCAGCTTAGGTACAGGGGGGAGCACAGATACGCAGTATTTT. This gives the protein CASSLGTGGSTDTQYF. Drawing the rest from reference TRBV7-6 and TRBJ2-3, the complete variable domain is GAGVSQSPRYKVTKRGQDVALRCDPISGHVSLYWYRQALGQGPEFLTYFNYEAQQDKSGLPNDRFSAERPEGSISTLTIQRTEQRDSAMYRCASSLGTGGSTDTQYFGPGTRLTVL.

The chain has TRBV12-3 or TRBV12-4 and TRBJ1-5, with TRBD1 as a possible D gene (5 bases). Between the trimmed V and J ends, which lost 4 bases and 5 bases, there was a span of 9 bases. The CDR3 totals 13 residues. The CDR3 DNA follows: TGTGCCAGCAGTTGGGACGGTTATCAGCCCCAGCATTTT. This gives the protein CASSWDGYQPQHF.

Of note for this clone: One end of the junction does not line up with germline, which may come from a read error. The V gene is TRBV14, the J gene TRBJ1-6, with unresolved D. This CDR3 comprises 14 residues. Per the germline V gene, CDR1 is SGHDN and CDR2 is FVKESK. The CDR3 here is CASSQDFYNSPFHF. The DNA of the CDR3 is TGTGCCAGCAGCCAAGATTTCTATAATTCACCCTTCCACTTT.

This clone appeared a few times. This chain connects TRBV10-3 to TRBJ2-1; no clear D. This CDR3 contains 15 residues. Trimming removed 4 bases from V and 7 bases from J, with 17 bases in between. The germline V gene has CDR1 ENHRY and CDR2 SYGVKD. CDR3 DNA: TGTGCCATCAGTGCCTGGAAGGTAGTTGATAATGAGCAGTTCTTC. This translates into CAISAWKVVDNEQFF.

The chain links TRBV27 to TRBJ1-6; no firm D call. The germline V gene encodes CDR1 MNHEY and CDR2 SMNVEV (reference sequence). This CDR3 contains 15 residues. Trimming cost V 3 bases and J 0 bases, with 6 bases left between them. Here the CDR3 DNA reads TGTGCCAGCAGTTTTGTGAGCTCCTATAATTCACCCCTCCACTTT. Protein: CASSFVSSYNSPLHF.

The chain has TRBV6-1 and TRBJ1-2, with D unclear. Germline CDR1 and CDR2: MNHNS and SASEGT. The CDR3 extends over 12 amino acids. V gave up 0 bases and J gave up 3 bases, with 2 bases separating them. The CDR3 DNA reads as TGTGCCAGCAGTGAAGCACACTATGGCTACACCTTC. This gives the protein CASSEAHYGYTF.

The chain recombines TRBV4-2 with TRBJ1-1; TRBD1 agrees at 9 bases. With V trimmed by 1 base and J by 1 base, 16 bases remained unmatched. Germline loops: CDR1 LGHNA, CDR2 YNFKEQ. The CDR3 extends over 20 amino acids. In DNA form, the CDR3 reads TGTGCCAGCAGCCAAGTCCCCATGTGGGGACAGGGATTGGAGAACACTGAAGCTTTCTTT. This sequence encodes CASSQVPMWGQGLENTEAFF.

This chain uses TRBV18 with TRBJ2-1, with D possibly TRBD2 on 6 matching bases. Per the germline V gene, CDR1 is KGHSH and CDR2 is LQKENI. The CDR3 contains 16 residues. The V end lost 2 bases, the J end lost 3 bases, and 14 bases lay between the germline ends. The CDR3 region has the DNA TGTGCCAGCTCACCAAGGTTAACGGGGGACTACAATGAGCAGTTCTTC. As protein: CASSPRLTGDYNEQFF.

This rearrangement joins TRBV4-1 to TRBJ2-1; 9 nucleotides match TRBD2. V lost 5 bases to trimming and J lost 2 bases; unmatched junction nucleotides: 10. Germline CDR1 is MGHRA and CDR2 is YSYEKL. The CDR3 is 17 amino acids. CDR3: CASSSRPRTSAYNEQFF. Here the CDR3 DNA reads TGCGCCAGCAGCTCCCGACCTAGGACTAGCGCCTACAATGAGCAGTTCTTC.

The chain combines TRBV20-1 with TRBJ1-1; the D gene is possibly TRBD1 (6 bases). V lost 3 bases and J 3 bases, leaving 17 bases between the germline ends. Germline CDR1 is DFQATT and CDR2 is SNEGSKA (reference sequence). The CDR3 is 15 amino acids. DNA for the CDR3: TGCAGTGCTAGTTTCGGGGGGGCTGTACACACTGAAGCTTTCTTT. It yields the protein CSASFGGAVHTEAFF.

The V gene is TRBV9, the J gene TRBJ2-1, with 7 bases aligning to TRBD1. The CDR3 loop spans 15 amino acids. The junction had 3 bases not matched to a gene; V was cut back by 0 bases and J by 3 bases. Germline V gene data show CDR1 as SGDLS and CDR2 as YYNGEE. Written as DNA, the CDR3 is TGTGCCAGCAGCGTAGGACAGGGAAACTACAATGAGCAGTTCTTC. As protein: CASSVGQGNYNEQFF.

The chain uses TRBV6-5 and TRBJ2-7; D not certain. Germline V gene lookup returns CDR1 MNHEY and CDR2 SVGAGI. CDR3 length: 13 amino acids. V shed 4 bases and J shed 3 bases, with 10 bases lying between them. The CDR3: CASSSPASYEQYF. In DNA form, the CDR3 reads TGTGCCAGCAGTTCCCCGGCGAGCTACGAGCAGTACTTC.

This clone showed up just once. Here the CDR3 reads CATSGTGTANKASGRESSYNEQFF. The CDR3 nucleotides read TGTGCCACCAGTGGAACCGGGACAGCGAACAAGGCTAGCGGGAGGGAGAGCTCCTACAATGAGCAGTTCTTC. The gene calls are TRBV24-1 and TRBJ2-1, with 12 nucleotides matching TRBD2. V gave up 5 bases and J gave up 0 bases; unmatched junction bases: 25. Germline CDR1 reads KGHDR; CDR2 reads SFDVKD. The CDR3 is 24 amino acids.

The chain carries TRBV2 and TRBJ2-5; 8 nucleotides line up with TRBD2. V dropped 2 bases and J dropped 5; count of bases not matched to a gene: 10. Germline V gives CDR1 SNHLY, CDR2 FYNNEI. This CDR3 is built from 16 residues. CDR3 sequence reads: CASSERTIGRGETQYF. CDR3 nucleotide sequence: TGTGCCAGCAGTGAACGTACTATCGGGAGGGGGGAGACCCAGTACTTC.

The V and J genes are TRBV10-3 and TRBJ1-1; D remains unclear. CDR3 length equals 12 residues. In germline, CDR1 is ENHRY, CDR2 SYGVKD. V was shortened by 4 bases and J by 10 bases, with 13 bases between the two germline ends. CDR3 sequence: CAISGEAWGAFF. In nucleotides, the CDR3 is TGTGCCATCAGTGGGGAAGCATGGGGAGCTTTCTTT.

This chain connects TRBV27 to TRBJ2-7; 7 bases map to TRBD1. The CDR3 length is 16 residues. With 4 bases clipped from V and 3 bases from J, the junction kept 12 bases outside the gene matches. CDR1 and CDR2 from the germline V gene are MNHEY and SMNVEV (reference sequence). The CDR3 is CASSSLLRDRNYEQYF. CDR3 coding DNA: TGTGCCAGCAGTTCCCTACTCCGGGACAGAAACTACGAGCAGTACTTC.

The chain links TRBV27 to TRBJ2-7, with D unresolved. This CDR3 spans 15 amino acids. Germline CDR1 and CDR2: MNHEY and SMNVEV (reference sequence). The ends were cut back, 6 bases at V and 4 bases at J, with 19 bases in the middle. CDR3 sequence: CASSLMRERWYEQYF. CDR3 DNA sequence: TGTGCCAGCAGCCTTATGCGTGAGAGGTGGTACGAGCAGTACTTC.

The V gene is TRBV5-1, the J gene TRBJ2-7; TRBD2 matches at 16 bases. CDR1 is SGHRS and CDR2 is YFSETQ in the germline V gene. V gave up 7 bases and J gave up 5 bases; unmatched junction bases: 21. The CDR3 runs to 20 residues. The CDR3 nucleotides read TGCGCCAGCGGGGCTGCACAGGAGGGACTAGCGGGAGGGCCTATCCACGAGCAGTACTTC. Its protein product is CASGAAQEGLAGGPIHEQYF.

DNA of the CDR3: TGTGCCAGTAGTATCCCCGGGAACACCGGGGAGCTGTTTTTT. Its translation is CASSIPGNTGELFF. The genes are TRBV19 and TRBJ2-2; D gene uncertain. This CDR3 has 14 amino acids. Trimming removed 3 bases from V and 1 base from J, with 6 bases in between. Germline values: CDR1 LNHDA, CDR2 SQIVND (reference sequence).

The rearrangement uses TRBV28 and TRBJ1-1, with TRBD1 matching over 10 bases. The J segment lost 5 bases and the V segment lost 7 bases, leaving 7 bases of the junction unmatched. The germline CDR1 and CDR2 sequences are MDHEN and SYDVKM. This CDR3 region has 14 residues. The CDR3 loop reads CASNFGTGVTEAFF. The CDR3 DNA reads as TGTGCCAGCAACTTTGGGACAGGGGTTACTGAAGCTTTCTTT.

This sequence joins TRBV11-3 and TRBJ2-3; D ambiguous. CDR3 length: 12 amino acids. With 5 bases removed from V and 6 bases from J, the gap between germline ends came to 9 bases. Germline assignment: CDR1 SGHNT and CDR2 YENEEA. This chain's CDR3 is CASSPDGDTQYF. CDR3 DNA sequence: TGTGCCAGCAGCCCCGACGGGGATACGCAGTATTTT.

This clone is a singleton in its sample. This chain uses TRBV6-1 with TRBJ1-6; D is uncertain. The CDR3 covers 13 residues. Germline V gives CDR1 MNHNS, CDR2 SASEGT. Trimming pared 0 bases from V and 7 bases from J, leaving 4 bases between. CDR3 coding DNA: TGTGCCAGCAGTGAAGCCAACAATTCACCCCTCCACTTT. It codes for CASSEANNSPLHF.

The chain has TRBV28 and TRBJ2-7, with D tentatively TRBD1 (5 bases). The CDR3 sequence is 14 residues long. The V and J ends lost 6 bases and 6 bases respectively, with 18 bases between them. CDR1 and CDR2 from the germline V gene are MDHEN and SYDVKM. The DNA of the CDR3 is TGTGCCAGCAGGGTCGGAGACAGTGTTTCCGAGCAGTACTTC. Its protein product is CASRVGDSVSEQYF.

The CDR3 protein is CASSPRINQPQHF. CDR3 sequence (DNA): TGTGCCAGTAGTCCCAGGATCAATCAGCCCCAGCATTTT. The chain is built from TRBV19 and TRBJ1-5; D not certain. The CDR3 has 13 amino acids. CDR1 and CDR2 from the germline V gene are LNHDA and SQIVND (reference sequence). V lost 5 bases to trimming and J lost 3 bases, with 8 bases between them.

J is TRBJ1-2 and V is TRBV28; TRBD1 agrees at 7 bases. In germline, CDR1 is MDHEN, CDR2 SYDVKM. Trimming removed 2 bases from V and 12 bases from J; junction bases left unmatched: 3. CDR3 length: 11 amino acids. CDR3 residues: CASSLVGQHTF. The DNA of the CDR3 is TGTGCCAGCAGTTTAGTGGGACAGCACACCTTC.

The chain is built from TRBV4-1 and TRBJ2-7; tentatively, D is TRBD2 (5 bases). This CDR3 has 11 amino acids. Trimming took 5 bases from V and 6 from J, leaving 8 bases between them. CDR1 and CDR2 (germline): MGHRA, YSYEKL. Here the CDR3 reads CASSAGSEQYF. The DNA of the CDR3 is TGCGCCAGCAGCGCTGGGAGCGAGCAGTACTTC.

This clone was seen a few times. The chain is built from TRBV14 and TRBJ1-1, with 9 bases lining up with TRBD1. The V gene's germline CDR1 is SGHDN and CDR2 FVKESK. This CDR3 spans 19 amino acids. Trimming at V came to 5 bases and at J to 0 bases, leaving 16 bases not matched to a gene. DNA of the CDR3: TGTGCCAGCAGCAGCACCGGGACAGGGTGGATGGGGCTGAACACTGAAGCTTTCTTT. It yields the protein CASSSTGTGWMGLNTEAFF.

The J gene is TRBJ1-2, the V gene TRBV27; a weak D match, TRBD1 (5 bases). V lost 0 bases, J lost 1 base, and 6 bases lay in between. From germline, CDR1 is MNHEY and CDR2 SMNVEV (reference sequence). The CDR3 sequence is 14 residues long. The CDR3 bases are TGTGCCAGCAGTTTATCGCAGGGTAACTATGGCTACACCTTC. It specifies CASSLSQGNYGYTF.